This T cell receptor (beta chain) was profiled in a study of blood T cell repertoires in COVID-19 (TCRdb year 2020). Context from the whole study: Samples covering the acute and convalescent phases of COVID-19 were provided by collaborators in the United States, Italy and Spain. The samples were drawn from two sources: the first 160 participants of the ongoing ImmuneRACE study, and about 1,300 subjects contributed by 6 global collaborators. HLA class I and class II types, where available, came from metadata supplied by the sample provider rather than from assay-based typing. The prospective study material was composed of cDNA or gDNA derived from T cells, B-cell-depleted T cells, or PBMCs. Subjects who had been exposed to COVID-19, were actively infected with it, or had recovered from it provided the deeply sampled blood TCRbeta repertoires that made up the dataset. The repertoires were released in a freely available public database meant as a resource for research on the immune response to SARS-CoV-2. Nearly every sample came with metadata listing a de-identified subject ID, COVID-19 status, age in years and sex. Broader findings and caveats from the paper: The amount of clinical and demographic metadata varied by source and participant and was provided uncurated.

In Seattle, one collaborating source enrolled patients while the infection was active and tracked those patients longitudinally over the course of disease. The collaborating institutions used their own protocols to collect whole blood in K2EDTA tubes. For TCRbeta analysis, collaborator samples were shipped as frozen whole blood, as isolated PBMCs, or as DNA extracted from either sample type. This clone was counted a single time. This clone's antigen is unknown. No per-base quality is available; no much larger clone lies one base away. V is shortened by 1 base, J by 7 bases, and the region joining them spans 15 bases. Measured from the cysteine to the phenylalanine, the CDR3 is 15 residues long. Only the CDR3 part of the read is kept: 45 bases, read in frame from the first base. According to the germline V gene (reference sequence), CDR1 reads LGHDT and CDR2 reads YNNKEL. The immunoSEQ Assay, a bias-controlled multiplex PCR, was used to amplify TCRbeta CDR3 regions from genomic DNA. The paper's data handling went like this. Within the assay, amplification of reference gene primers was used to estimate how many nucleated cells each sample contained. To quantify the absolute abundance of each unique TCRbeta CDR3 rearrangement, sequence reads were collapsed and filtered. For each sample, productive Simpson clonality was calculated as the square root of Simpson's diversity index across productive rearrangements. Imported from immuneACCESS, the table was reduced by TCRdb to in-frame sequences with V and J called. These copies leave out some clones; in studies compared against another copy, an unresolved V gene accounts for under half, and the cause of the remainder is not known. From that table come the V and J calls and clone size; the DNA was used to work out D and trimming. The sample profile shows 230,000 or so clones; 85% to 90% of them were found once. Around 2.3% of the sample is in the top ten clones.

This receptor was obtained from a woman aged 60-75 years with COVID-19, enrolled during active disease. The V gene is TRBV3-1 (or the pseudogene TRBV3-2) and the J gene is TRBJ2-3; tentative D gene TRBD2, with 7 bases matching. The source material was peripheral blood. At the DNA level, the sequence is TGTGCCAGCAGCCAAGTTCGGGGGGCCGTGAATACGCAGTATTTT. Its protein is CASSQVRGAVNTQYF.